This T cell receptor (beta chain) appears in the sequencing data of a study of resident and recirculating memory T cells in vitiligo. Study-level background: Samples were epidermis from two lesional and two nonlesional sites, plus PBMCs. No cells were sorted; samples were homogenized just before genomic DNA extraction.

Details on this clone: Its antigen is not identified.

Whole-study findings and limits: Non-conserved TCRs across sites and patients suggested distinct clones per lesion.

Patients' lesions had not changed for the previous 6 months. Sequenced by immunoSEQ multiplex PCR; TCRdb stores in-frame clones only, minus some. The data contain roughly 40,000 clones, approximately 91% of them singletons. Trimming at V came to 9 bases and at J to 8 bases, leaving 6 bases not matched to a gene. The CDR3 has 13 amino acids. Germline CDR1 is LNHDA and CDR2 is SQIVND (reference sequence). The gene calls are TRBV19 and TRBJ1-4; 10 bases agree with TRBD1. Sequencing input: blood. The sequence came from a male donor with vitiligo. The CDR3 region has the DNA TGTGCCAGCAACCGGGACAGGGGAGAAAAACTGTTTTTT. This sequence encodes CASNRDRGEKLFF.